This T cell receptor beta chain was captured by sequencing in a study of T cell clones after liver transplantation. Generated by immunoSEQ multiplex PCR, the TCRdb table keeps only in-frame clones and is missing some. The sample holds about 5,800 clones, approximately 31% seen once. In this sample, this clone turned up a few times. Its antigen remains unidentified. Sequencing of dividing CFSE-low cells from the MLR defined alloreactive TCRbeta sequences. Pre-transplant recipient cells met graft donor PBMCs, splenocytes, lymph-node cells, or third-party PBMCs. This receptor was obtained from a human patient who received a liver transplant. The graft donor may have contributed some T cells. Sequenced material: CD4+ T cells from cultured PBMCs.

For the CDR3, the DNA is TGTGCCAGCAGCTTATCCCCAGGGGGCCAAATAGGGGGCTACACCTTC. Translation: CASSLSPGGQIGGYTF. This rearrangement joins TRBV7-2 to TRBJ1-2, with 8 bases identical to TRBD1. The CDR3 consists of 16 residues. Germline assignment: CDR1 SGHTA and CDR2 FQGNSA. With 2 bases clipped from V and 8 bases from J, the junction kept 13 bases outside the gene matches.